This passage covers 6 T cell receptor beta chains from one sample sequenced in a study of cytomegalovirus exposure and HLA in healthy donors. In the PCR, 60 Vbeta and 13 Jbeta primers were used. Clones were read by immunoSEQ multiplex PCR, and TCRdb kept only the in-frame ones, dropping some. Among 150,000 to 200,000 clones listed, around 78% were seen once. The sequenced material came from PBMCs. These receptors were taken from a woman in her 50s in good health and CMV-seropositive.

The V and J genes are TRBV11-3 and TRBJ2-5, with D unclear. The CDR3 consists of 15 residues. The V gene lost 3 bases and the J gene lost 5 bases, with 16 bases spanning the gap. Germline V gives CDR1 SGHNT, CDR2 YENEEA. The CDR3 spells CASSFFTASRETQYF. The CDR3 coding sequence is TGTGCCAGCAGCTTTTTCACTGCCTCACGTGAGACCCAGTACTTC.

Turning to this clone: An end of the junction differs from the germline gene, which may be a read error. As DNA, the CDR3 is TGTGCCAGCAGCTCCGACAGCTCTGGGGCCAACGGCCTGACTTTC. Its translation is CASSSDSSGANGLTF. The chain joins TRBV7-3 to TRBJ2-6; tentatively, D is TRBD1 (5 bases). CDR1 is SGHTA and CDR2 is FQGTGA in the germline V gene. This CDR3 contains 15 residues.

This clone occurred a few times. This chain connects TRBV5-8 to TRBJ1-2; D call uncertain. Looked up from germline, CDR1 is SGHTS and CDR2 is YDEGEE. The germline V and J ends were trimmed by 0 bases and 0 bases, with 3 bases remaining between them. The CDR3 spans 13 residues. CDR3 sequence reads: CASSLAANYGYTF. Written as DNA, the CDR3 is TGTGCCAGCAGCTTGGCAGCTAACTATGGCTACACCTTC.

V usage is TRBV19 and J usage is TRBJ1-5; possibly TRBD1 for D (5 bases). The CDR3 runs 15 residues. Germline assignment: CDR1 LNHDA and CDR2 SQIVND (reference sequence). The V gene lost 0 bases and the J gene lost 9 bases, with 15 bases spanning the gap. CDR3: CASSIDLGVLGPQHF. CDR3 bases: TGTGCCAGTAGTATAGATCTAGGGGTCCTGGGGCCCCAGCATTTT.

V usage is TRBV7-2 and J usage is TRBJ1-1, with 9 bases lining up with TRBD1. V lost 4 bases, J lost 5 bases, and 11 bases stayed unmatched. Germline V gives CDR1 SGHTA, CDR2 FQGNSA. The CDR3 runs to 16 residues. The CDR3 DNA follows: TGTGCCAGCAGCTCGATCCAACAGGGGGCTGGGACTGAAGCTTTCTTT. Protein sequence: CASSSIQQGAGTEAFF.

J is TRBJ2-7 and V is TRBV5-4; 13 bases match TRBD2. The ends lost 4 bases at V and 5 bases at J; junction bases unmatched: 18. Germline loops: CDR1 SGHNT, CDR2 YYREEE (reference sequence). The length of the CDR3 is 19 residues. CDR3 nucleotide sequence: TGTGCCAGCAGCCCACGCCCGGGACTAGCGGGGCCCAGGGGGAACGAGCAGTACTTC. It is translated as CASSPRPGLAGPRGNEQYF. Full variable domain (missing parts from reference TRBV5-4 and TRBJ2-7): ETGVTQSPTHLIKTRGQQVTLRCSSQSGHNTVSWYQQALGQGPQFIFQYYREEENGRGNFPPRFSGLQFPNYSSELNVNALELDDSALYLCASSPRPGLAGPRGNEQYFGPGTRLTVT.